The T cell receptor beta chain under discussion was sequenced for a study of blood T cell repertoires in COVID-19. Sequencing was performed with immunoSEQ multiplex PCR; in TCRdb, only in-frame clones are kept and a portion is missing. Here the sample spans fewer than 450,000 clones, 87% being singletons. The receptor was isolated from a woman aged 45-60 years with COVID-19, enrolled during active disease. Sequenced sample: peripheral blood.

CDR3 nucleotide sequence: TGTGCCAGCAGTCCCTCTCGAGACACCGGGGAGCTGTTTTTT. Its translation: CASSPSRDTGELFF. The chain employs TRBV6-2 or TRBV6-3 and TRBJ2-2; D is ambiguous. CDR3 length equals 14 residues. Per the germline V gene, CDR1 is MNHEY and CDR2 is SVGEGT. With 5 bases removed from V and 3 bases from J, the gap between germline ends came to 10 bases.